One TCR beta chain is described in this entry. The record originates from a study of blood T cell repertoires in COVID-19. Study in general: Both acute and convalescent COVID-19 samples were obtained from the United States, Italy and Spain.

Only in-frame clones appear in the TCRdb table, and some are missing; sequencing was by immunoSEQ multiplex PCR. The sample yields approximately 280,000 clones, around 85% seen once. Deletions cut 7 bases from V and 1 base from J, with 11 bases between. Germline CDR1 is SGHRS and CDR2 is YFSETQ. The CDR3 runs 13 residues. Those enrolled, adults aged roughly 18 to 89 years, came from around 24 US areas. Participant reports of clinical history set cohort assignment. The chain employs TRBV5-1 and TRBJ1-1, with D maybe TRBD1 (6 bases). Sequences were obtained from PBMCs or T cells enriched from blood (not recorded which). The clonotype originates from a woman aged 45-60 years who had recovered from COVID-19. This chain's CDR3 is CASGRTENTEAFF. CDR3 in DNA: TGCGCCAGCGGAAGGACAGAGAACACTGAAGCTTTCTTT.